These T cell receptor beta chains were read from a single sample in a study of radiation and T cells in renal cell carcinoma. The data were produced by immunoSEQ multiplex PCR, yet TCRdb's version contains in-frame clones alone and is incomplete. The table records more than 150,000 clones, 80% to 90% of them present only once. The input for sequencing was blood, taken from a patient whose treatment included radiotherapy and nephrectomy. The receptors here all came from a woman in her 50s with renal cell carcinoma. The CDR3 runs from the conserved cysteine through the conserved F or W. The D gene is left open where the match is weak.

j_call: TRBJ1-2
v_call: TRBV29-1
d_call: NA
cdr3_aa: CSVDRENTF
cdr3_nt: TGCAGCGTTGACAGGGAAAACACCTTC

j_call: TRBJ1-3
v_call: TRBV9
d_call: NA
cdr3_aa: CEAKTYSDSGNTIYF
cdr3_nt: TGTGAAGCTAAAACTTACAGTGACTCTGGAAACACCATATATTTT

j_call: TRBJ1-2
v_call: TRBV7-9
d_call: NA
cdr3_aa: CASSLARGGYGYTF
cdr3_nt: TGTGCCAGCAGCTTAGCGCGTGGGGGTTATGGCTACACCTTC

j_call: TRBJ2-7
v_call: TRBV5-4
d_call: TRBD2
cdr3_aa: CASTVGTGGSYEQYF
cdr3_nt: TGTGCCAGCACCGTGGGAACGGGGGGCTCCTACGAGCAGTACTTC

j_call: TRBJ1-1
v_call: TRBV7-6
d_call: NA
cdr3_aa: CASSLAKLQTTEAFF
cdr3_nt: TGTGCCAGCAGCTTAGCAAAGCTTCAGACCACTGAAGCTTTCTTT

j_call: TRBJ2-3
v_call: TRBV5-4
d_call: TRBD2
cdr3_aa: CASSSERGRSTDTQYF
cdr3_nt: TGTGCCAGCAGCTCCGAGCGGGGGAGATCCACAGATACGCAGTATTTT

j_call: TRBJ2-5
v_call: TRBV15
d_call: TRBD2
cdr3_aa: CATSRDEASGRETQYF
cdr3_nt: TGTGCCACCAGCAGAGATGAGGCTAGCGGACGAGAGACCCAGTACTTC

j_call: TRBJ2-5
v_call: TRBV5-1
d_call: NA
cdr3_aa: CASSAETGSDTQYF
cdr3_nt: TGCGCCAGCAGCGCCGAGACAGGTTCTGATACCCAGTACTTC

j_call: TRBJ1-1
v_call: TRBV18
d_call: TRBD1
cdr3_aa: CASSSDRGVMNTEAFF
cdr3_nt: TGTGCCAGCTCATCGGACAGGGGTGTTATGAACACTGAAGCTTTCTTT

j_call: TRBJ1-4
v_call: TRBV30
d_call: NA
cdr3_aa: CAWSVRHLEKLFF
cdr3_nt: TGTGCCTGGAGTGTAAGACACCTTGAAAAACTGTTTTTT

j_call: TRBJ1-2
v_call: TRBV6-1
d_call: TRBD1
cdr3_aa: CASSETGGSYGYTF
cdr3_nt: TGTGCCAGCAGTGAAACAGGGGGCTCCTATGGCTACACCTTC